This TCR beta chain came from a study of T cell responses to AZD1222 COVID-19 vaccine. The CDR3 sequence is 15 residues long. CDR1 and CDR2 (germline): SGHVS, FQNEAQ. V lost 5 bases to trimming and J lost 8 bases; unmatched junction nucleotides: 12. Profiling relied on immunoSEQ multiplex PCR, and the TCRdb table lists in-frame clones only, not all of them. The sample contains over 75,000 clones, approximately 89% of which appear only once. Remarks on this clone: The antigen remains undetermined.

Notes on the study in general: The CD4 TCRs associated with vaccination extended across spike and predominated at 160-218 and 743-854.

The TCR was taken from an adult in good health. The sequences come from peripheral blood, collected on day 0 of AZD1222 vaccination. The V gene is TRBV7-8, the J gene TRBJ2-1, with 7 bases identical to TRBD2. The CDR3 reads CASSLRPSGGDEQFF. The CDR3 DNA follows: TGTGCCAGCAGCCTTAGACCGTCGGGAGGAGATGAGCAGTTCTTC.